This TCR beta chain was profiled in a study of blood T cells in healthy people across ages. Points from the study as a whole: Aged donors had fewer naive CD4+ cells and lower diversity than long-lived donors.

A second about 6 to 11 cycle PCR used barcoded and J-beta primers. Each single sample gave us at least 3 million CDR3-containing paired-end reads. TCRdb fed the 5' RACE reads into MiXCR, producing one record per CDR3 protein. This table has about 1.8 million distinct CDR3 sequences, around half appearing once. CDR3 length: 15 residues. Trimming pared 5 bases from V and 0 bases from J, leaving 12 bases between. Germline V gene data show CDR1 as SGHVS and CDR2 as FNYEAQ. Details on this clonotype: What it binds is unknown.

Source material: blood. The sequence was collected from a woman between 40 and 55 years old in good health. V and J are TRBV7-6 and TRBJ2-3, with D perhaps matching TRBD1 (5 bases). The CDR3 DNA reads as TGTGCCAGCAGCCCCCGACAGTTTAGCACAGATACGCAGTATTTT. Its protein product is CASSPRQFSTDTQYF.